The 12 T cell receptor beta chains given below trace back to one sample, sequenced in a study of cytomegalovirus exposure and HLA in healthy donors. The PCR ran on 60 Vbeta and 13 Jbeta primers. Data came from immunoSEQ multiplex PCR; TCRdb stores just in-frame clones and leaves some out. The sample has about 150,000 clones; 78% are singletons. The sequencing sample was made of PBMCs. Receptors originate from a woman in her fifties or sixties in good health and CMV-seropositive.

This chain connects TRBV28 to TRBJ2-4, with a tentative D call TRBD2 (8 bases). The germline gives CDR1 MDHEN, CDR2 SYDVKM. Trimming cost V 7 bases and J 13 bases, with 29 bases left between them. This CDR3 is 16 amino acids long. CDR3 sequence (DNA): TGTGCCAGCAACCCCGGGGGGGGAGGTGGGTTGGGACAGCAGTACTTC. Protein sequence: CASNPGGGGGLGQQYF.

This clone occurred once. The chain links TRBV5-1 to TRBJ1-1; maybe TRBD1 (5 bases). V was pared by 4 bases and J by 1 base, with 11 bases between. Looked up from germline, CDR1 is SGHRS and CDR2 is YFSETQ. This CDR3 is built from 14 residues. DNA of the CDR3: TGCGCCAGCAGCCCTGGACACGAGAACACTGAAGCTTTCTTT. It codes for CASSPGHENTEAFF.

The V and J genes are TRBV18 and TRBJ1-1; D unclear. The CDR3 loop spans 14 amino acids. Germline CDR1 KGHSH, CDR2 LQKENI. Trimming left V 2 bases short and J 5 bases short, with 12 bases between. This CDR3 reads CASSPWGDRTEAFF. The CDR3 DNA follows: TGTGCCAGCTCACCATGGGGAGATAGGACTGAAGCTTTCTTT.

V usage is TRBV11-2 and J usage is TRBJ2-7; 15 positions agree with TRBD2. From germline, CDR1 is SGHAT and CDR2 FQNNGV. V shed 4 bases, J shed 2 bases, and the junction held 6 bases outside the gene matches. CDR3 length equals 17 residues. CDR3 DNA sequence: TGTGCCAGCAGCTGGGGACTAGCGGGGGGTTCTGCCTACGAGCAGTACTTC. This codes for CASSWGLAGGSAYEQYF.

V and J are TRBV19 and TRBJ1-1, with D possibly being TRBD1 (6 bases). V shed 8 bases and J shed 2 bases, with 15 bases lying between them. This CDR3 has 14 residues. CDR1 is LNHDA, CDR2 SQIVND, per germline (reference sequence). CDR3 nucleotides: TGTGCCAGTCACGTGGGACACACTAACACTGAAGCTTTCTTT. Protein: CASHVGHTNTEAFF.

The J gene is TRBJ1-5, the V gene TRBV28; D is perhaps TRBD1 (5 bases). CDR1 and CDR2 from the germline V gene are MDHEN and SYDVKM. The CDR3 runs 14 residues. V was pared by 8 bases and J by 3 bases, with 14 bases between. CDR3 nucleotides: TGTGCCAGCTCCTCCCGACAGTCCAATCAGCCCCAGCATTTT. Its protein is CASSSRQSNQPQHF.

This clone is a singleton in its sample. This rearrangement joins TRBV19 to TRBJ1-2, with 12 nucleotides matching TRBD1. V lost 5 bases and J lost 2; bases outside the gene matches: 21. The CDR3 spans 21 residues. CDR1 is LNHDA, CDR2 SQIVND, per germline (reference sequence). The CDR3 DNA sequence: TGTGCCAGTAGTTGTGAACCGGGACAGGGGGCCTCGAGATGCCTGAACTATGGCTACACCTTC. Its translation is CASSCEPGQGASRCLNYGYTF. Full variable domain (rest looked up from reference TRBV19 and TRBJ1-2): DGGITQSPKYLFRKEGQNVTLSCEQNLNHDAMYWYRQDPGQGLRLIYYSQIVNDFQKGDIAEGYSVSREKKESFPLTVTSAQKNPTAFYLCASSCEPGQGASRCLNYGYTFGSGTRLTVV.

The chain carries TRBV19 and TRBJ2-1; D is perhaps TRBD2 (6 bases). V dropped 7 bases and J dropped 4 bases, with 17 bases sitting between them. This CDR3 is 15 amino acids long. From germline, CDR1 is LNHDA and CDR2 SQIVND (reference sequence). The CDR3 nucleotides read TGTGCCAGTAAGGAGGGCGGGACGAATTACAATGAGCAGTTCTTC. Translation gives CASKEGGTNYNEQFF.

The chain uses TRBV18 and TRBJ2-5; 7 bases agree with TRBD1. J lost 5 bases, V lost 2 bases, and 8 bases had no gene match. The CDR3 length is 15 residues. Germline V gene data show CDR1 as KGHSH and CDR2 as LQKENI. The CDR3 coding sequence is TGTGCCAGCTCACCAACAGGGGCTGCCGGGGAGACCCAGTACTTC. Its translation: CASSPTGAAGETQYF.

A word on this clone: Relative to the germline gene, one junction end is altered; a read error may explain this. The chain recombines TRBV7-9 with TRBJ2-7, with TRBD2 as a possible D gene (6 bases). Germline lookup yields CDR1 SEHNR and CDR2 FQNEAQ (reference sequence). The CDR3 loop spans 16 amino acids. This CDR3 is CSSSLLEGLLSYEQYF. The CDR3 bases are TGTTCCAGCAGCTTATTGGAGGGCCTCCTCTCCTACGAGCAGTACTTC.

The chain combines TRBV9 with TRBJ2-5; 9 nucleotides agree with TRBD2. The junction had 5 bases not matched to a gene; V was cut back by 0 bases and J by 2 bases. Germline CDR1 SGDLS, CDR2 YYNGEE. The CDR3 sequence is 16 residues long. The DNA of the CDR3 is TGTGCCAGCAGCGTAGCTGCGGGGGGGTCGCAAGAGACCCAGTACTTC. Amino acid sequence: CASSVAAGGSQETQYF.

This rearrangement joins TRBV29-1 to TRBJ1-1; D is perhaps TRBD1 (5 bases). The CDR3 is made up of 17 amino acids. Germline-derived CDR1 and CDR2 are SQVTM and ANQGSEA. The ends were cut back, 7 bases at V and 0 bases at J, with 24 bases in the middle. CDR3 loop: CSGTARGRTYLNTEAFF. CDR3 nucleotide sequence: TGCAGCGGCACCGCTAGAGGACGGACATACCTGAACACTGAAGCTTTCTTT.